This T cell receptor beta chain comes out of a study of control samples from healthy donors and cancer patients. Germline V gene data show CDR1 as GTSNPN and CDR2 as SVGIG (reference sequence). With 1 base removed from V and 9 bases from J, the gap between germline ends came to 10 bases. This CDR3 has 13 residues. Only in-frame clones appear in the TCRdb table, and some are missing; sequencing was by immunoSEQ multiplex PCR. The table shows about 120,000 clones, with 80% to 90% occurring only once. The origin of this receptor is a man aged 50-60 years in good health. Sequenced material: blood. V and J are TRBV30 and TRBJ1-6; no reliable D call. CDR3 nucleotide sequence: TGTGCCTGGAGTGCAAGAGTGGCTTCACCCCTCCACTTT. Its protein product is CAWSARVASPLHF.